This TCR beta chain was documented in a study of cytomegalovirus exposure and HLA in healthy donors. Broader study findings: Cytomegalovirus association was assigned to under 200 TCR beta chains. TCR sequences were mostly rare, though some public TCRs occurred in many donors.

Sequencing was performed with immunoSEQ multiplex PCR; in TCRdb, only in-frame clones are kept and a portion is missing. The sample includes fewer than 90,000 clones, approximately 88% of them seen just once. The germline gives CDR1 LNHNV, CDR2 YYDKDF (reference sequence). Trimming removed 0 bases from V and 3 bases from J, with 9 bases in between. CDR3 length: 15 amino acids. Points on this clone: The antigen is not known.

The sequence derives from a woman under 30 in good health and CMV-seropositive. The source material was PBMCs. The gene calls are TRBV15 and TRBJ1-3; D is unclear. The CDR3 loop reads CATSRDLASGNTIYF. The CDR3 DNA reads as TGTGCCACCAGCAGAGATCTCGCCAGTGGAAACACCATATATTTT.